A single sample is the source of the 6 T cell receptor beta chains below, sequenced in a study of control samples from healthy donors and cancer patients. The repertoire was sequenced with immunoSEQ multiplex PCR; TCRdb's copy has only in-frame clones and lacks some. This table has roughly 150,000 clones, about 94% appearing once. Sequenced sample: blood. The receptors originated from a woman in her 30s in good health.

The rearrangement joins TRBV5-6 to TRBJ2-1; 10 nucleotides align to TRBD2. With V trimmed by 0 bases and J by 5 bases, 2 bases remained unmatched. This CDR3 region has 15 residues. Germline V gives CDR1 SGHDT, CDR2 YYEEEE. CDR3 loop: CASSLASGSHNEQFF. Written as DNA, the CDR3 is TGTGCCAGCAGCTTGGCTAGCGGGAGCCACAATGAGCAGTTCTTC.

The chain joins TRBV30 to TRBJ1-5; maybe TRBD1 (6 bases). CDR3 length: 14 residues. The germline V and J ends were trimmed by 0 bases and 1 base, with 7 bases remaining between them. CDR1 and CDR2 (germline): GTSNPN, SVGIG (reference sequence). The CDR3 DNA sequence: TGTGCCTGGAGTGTGGGGGCGAGCAATCAGCCCCAGCATTTT. It yields the protein CAWSVGASNQPQHF.

The chain has TRBV28 and TRBJ1-3; tentatively, D is TRBD1 (6 bases). The CDR3 sequence is 14 residues long. Per the germline V gene, CDR1 is MDHEN and CDR2 is SYDVKM. Trimming shortened V by 7 bases and J by 2 bases, and 12 bases separated the two germline ends. Here the CDR3 reads CASTMTGTGNTIYF. The CDR3 DNA reads TGTGCCAGCACTATGACAGGAACTGGAAACACCATATATTTT. The complete variable domain, with remaining parts taken from reference TRBV28 and TRBJ1-3, reads DVKVTQSSRYLVKRTGEKVFLECVQDMDHENMFWYRQDPGLGLRLIYFSYDVKMKEKGDIPEGYSVSREKKERFSLILESASTNQTSMYLCASTMTGTGNTIYFGEGSWLTVV.

This chain links TRBV18 with TRBJ2-7; tentative D call: TRBD1 (6 bases). The V and J ends lost 0 bases and 4 bases respectively, with 10 bases between them. Germline V gives CDR1 KGHSH, CDR2 LQKENI. This CDR3 comprises 14 residues. The CDR3 region is CASSPPQGKYEQYF. In nucleotides, the CDR3 is TGTGCCAGCTCACCACCCCAGGGGAAGTACGAGCAGTACTTC.

The rearrangement uses TRBV4-1 and TRBJ2-3, with TRBD2 matching 7 bases. Looked up from germline, CDR1 is MGHRA and CDR2 is YSYEKL. The V gene end was trimmed by 0 bases and the J gene end by 2 bases; junction bases not matched to a gene: 8. CDR3 length: 17 residues. CDR3 in DNA: TGCGCCAGCAGCCAAGATGACGCGGGAGCCATCACAGATACGCAGTATTTT. It specifies CASSQDDAGAITDTQYF.

This chain connects TRBV7-2 to TRBJ2-5; tentatively, D is TRBD2 (5 bases). The CDR3 loop spans 15 amino acids. CDR1 is SGHTA and CDR2 is FQGNSA in the germline V gene. Trimming took off 5 bases at V and 4 bases at J, with 17 bases between the two ends. The CDR3 sequence: CASSPRRNEGETQYF. DNA for the CDR3: TGTGCCAGCAGCCCGAGGCGGAATGAGGGAGAGACCCAGTACTTC.